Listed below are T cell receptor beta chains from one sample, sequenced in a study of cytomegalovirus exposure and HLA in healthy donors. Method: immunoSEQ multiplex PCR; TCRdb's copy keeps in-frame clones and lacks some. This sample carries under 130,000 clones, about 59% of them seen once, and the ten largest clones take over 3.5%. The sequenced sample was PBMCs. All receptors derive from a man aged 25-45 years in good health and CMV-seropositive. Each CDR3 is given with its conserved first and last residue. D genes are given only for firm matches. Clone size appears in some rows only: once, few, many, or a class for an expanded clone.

CDR3aa: CASSIGQATGEKLFF
CDR3nt: TGCGCCAGCAGCATAGGACAGGCCACCGGGGAAAAACTGTTTTTT
j_gene: TRBJ1-4
d_gene: TRBD1
v_gene: TRBV5-1
abundance: few

CDR3aa: CASSPDRNNEKLFF
CDR3nt: TGTGCCAGCAGTCCCGACAGGAACAATGAAAAACTGTTTTTT
j_gene: TRBJ1-4
d_gene: .
v_gene: TRBV2
abundance: .

CDR3aa: CSSSLVAQLGAYEQYF
CDR3nt: TGTTCCAGCAGCTTAGTGGCACAACTCGGAGCCTACGAGCAGTACTTC
j_gene: TRBJ2-7
d_gene: .
v_gene: TRBV7-9
abundance: .

CDR3aa: CASSPSFVIAGGPTYEQYF
CDR3nt: TGTGCCAGCTCACCTTCCTTTGTGATAGCGGGGGGACCGACCTACGAGCAGTACTTC
j_gene: TRBJ2-7
d_gene: TRBD2
v_gene: TRBV18
abundance: few

CDR3aa: CATSFGGLLNTEAFF
CDR3nt: TGTGCCACTTCCTTCGGGGGGCTACTGAACACTGAAGCTTTCTTT
j_gene: TRBJ1-1
d_gene: .
v_gene: TRBV6-5
abundance: .

CDR3aa: CASKRTGIGYGYTF
CDR3nt: TGTGCCAGCAAGCGCACAGGGATTGGCTATGGCTACACCTTC
j_gene: TRBJ1-2
d_gene: .
v_gene: TRBV27
abundance: .

CDR3aa: CASSLNKRVSYNEQFF
CDR3nt: TGTGCCAGCAGTTTAAATAAGAGGGTCTCCTACAATGAGCAGTTCTTC
j_gene: TRBJ2-1
d_gene: .
v_gene: TRBV27
abundance: .

CDR3aa: CASSLEQGRSYGYTF
CDR3nt: TGCGCCAGCAGCTTGGAACAGGGGCGTAGCTATGGCTACACCTTC
j_gene: TRBJ1-2
d_gene: TRBD1
v_gene: TRBV5-1
abundance: .

CDR3aa: CASSPRDSPNSPLHF
CDR3nt: TGTGCCAGCTCACCGCGGGACAGTCCCAATTCACCCCTCCACTTT
j_gene: TRBJ1-6
d_gene: TRBD1
v_gene: TRBV18
abundance: .

CDR3aa: CASRGQGNPRTDTQYF
CDR3nt: TGCGCCAGCCGGGGACAGGGGAATCCCCGCACAGATACGCAGTATTTT
j_gene: TRBJ2-3
d_gene: TRBD1
v_gene: TRBV5-1
abundance: .

CDR3aa: CASSLVGNSGNYGYTF
CDR3nt: TGTGCCAGCAGCTTAGTGGGGAATTCGGGGAACTATGGCTACACCTTC
j_gene: TRBJ1-2
d_gene: .
v_gene: TRBV7-3
abundance: .

CDR3aa: CASSSIAGGAQKTQYF
CDR3nt: TGTGCCAGCAGCTCGATAGCGGGGGGAGCACAAAAGACCCAGTACTTC
j_gene: TRBJ2-5
d_gene: TRBD2
v_gene: TRBV5-4
abundance: once

CDR3aa: CASSDEPRGSYNEQFF
CDR3nt: TGTGCCAGCAGTGACGAACCTAGGGGCTCCTACAATGAGCAGTTCTTC
j_gene: TRBJ2-1
d_gene: .
v_gene: TRBV6-4
abundance: .

CDR3aa: CASSWAGGPTDTQYF
CDR3nt: TGTGCCAGCAGCTGGGCGGGGGGCCCCACAGATACGCAGTATTTT
j_gene: TRBJ2-3
d_gene: TRBD2
v_gene: TRBV5-6
abundance: .

CDR3aa: CATREQALETQYF
CDR3nt: TGCGCCACGCGGGAACAGGCATTAGAGACCCAGTACTTC
j_gene: TRBJ2-5
d_gene: .
v_gene: TRBV5-1
abundance: .

CDR3aa: CSAKTGVRFF
CDR3nt: TGCAGTGCCAAAACAGGGGTTAGGTTCTTT
j_gene: TRBJ1-1
d_gene: TRBD1
v_gene: TRBV20-1
abundance: .

CDR3aa: CSSSLDTYGYTF
CDR3nt: TGTTCCAGCAGCTTGGACACCTATGGCTACACCTTC
j_gene: TRBJ1-2
d_gene: .
v_gene: TRBV7-9
abundance: .

CDR3aa: CASMPGTSQDTQYF
CDR3nt: TGTGCCAGCATGCCCGGGACTAGCCAAGATACGCAGTATTTT
j_gene: TRBJ2-3
d_gene: TRBD2
v_gene: TRBV2
abundance: .

CDR3aa: CASTWTGYEQYF
CDR3nt: TGTGCCAGCACCTGGACAGGGTACGAGCAGTACTTC
j_gene: TRBJ2-7
d_gene: TRBD1
v_gene: TRBV2
abundance: .

CDR3aa: CASSQSRGAADTQYF
CDR3nt: TGCGCCAGCAGCCAATCGCGGGGGGCGGCAGATACGCAGTATTTT
j_gene: TRBJ2-3
d_gene: TRBD2
v_gene: TRBV4-1
abundance: once

CDR3aa: CASSSERGNIQYF
CDR3nt: TGTGCCAGCAGCTCGGAACGGGGAAACATTCAGTACTTC
j_gene: TRBJ2-4
d_gene: .
v_gene: TRBV7-2
abundance: .

CDR3aa: CASSWGTGLQETQYF
CDR3nt: TGTGCCAGCAGCTGGGGGACAGGCCTACAAGAGACCCAGTACTTC
j_gene: TRBJ2-5
d_gene: TRBD1
v_gene: TRBV5-4
abundance: .

CDR3aa: CSAERNGGLTF
CDR3nt: TGCAGTGCTGAGAGGAATGGAGGGCTCACCTTC
j_gene: TRBJ1-2
d_gene: .
v_gene: TRBV20-1
abundance: once

CDR3aa: CASSDTTNYGYTF
CDR3nt: TGTGCCAGCAGTGACACGACAAACTATGGCTACACCTTC
j_gene: TRBJ1-2
d_gene: .
v_gene: TRBV2
abundance: .

CDR3aa: CSVARGGAYNEQFF
CDR3nt: TGCAGCGTTGCCCGCGGGGGGGCCTACAATGAGCAGTTCTTC
j_gene: TRBJ2-1
d_gene: TRBD2
v_gene: TRBV29-1
abundance: .

CDR3aa: CASSLLTAYSGANVLTF
CDR3nt: TGTGCCAGCAGCTTGCTGACAGCCTACTCTGGGGCCAACGTCCTGACTTTC
j_gene: TRBJ2-6
d_gene: .
v_gene: TRBV5-4
abundance: .

CDR3aa: CATRDRLVTNEKLFF
CDR3nt: TGTGCCACCCGGGACAGGTTGGTGACTAATGAAAAACTGTTTTTT
j_gene: TRBJ1-4
d_gene: TRBD1
v_gene: TRBV15
abundance: few

CDR3aa: CAWKAGGQPQHF
CDR3nt: TGTGCCTGGAAAGCAGGGGGTCAGCCCCAGCATTTT
j_gene: TRBJ1-5
d_gene: TRBD1
v_gene: TRBV30
abundance: .

CDR3aa: CSVSGEPSNEKLFF
CDR3nt: TGCAGCGTTTCAGGGGAACCCTCTAATGAAAAACTGTTTTTT
j_gene: TRBJ1-4
d_gene: .
v_gene: TRBV29-1
abundance: once

CDR3aa: CASSAWTGGTGELFF
CDR3nt: TGTGCCAGCAGTGCTTGGACAGGGGGAACCGGGGAGCTGTTTTTT
j_gene: TRBJ2-2
d_gene: TRBD1
v_gene: TRBV6-5
abundance: .

CDR3aa: CASSLSQGDSPLHF
CDR3nt: TGTGCCAGCAGCTTATCGCAGGGTGACTCACCCCTCCACTTT
j_gene: TRBJ1-6
d_gene: .
v_gene: TRBV7-6
abundance: few

CDR3aa: CASSSTNYEQYF
CDR3nt: TGTGCCAGCAGCTCGACCAACTACGAGCAGTACTTC
j_gene: TRBJ2-7
d_gene: .
v_gene: TRBV7-6
abundance: once

CDR3aa: CASSPGGNQPQHF
CDR3nt: TGTGCCAGCAGCCCAGGCGGGAATCAGCCCCAGCATTTT
j_gene: TRBJ1-5
d_gene: .
v_gene: TRBV4-2
abundance: once

CDR3aa: CASHRGQMIYGYTF
CDR3nt: TGTGCCAGTCACAGGGGGCAGATGATCTATGGCTACACCTTC
j_gene: TRBJ1-2
d_gene: TRBD1
v_gene: TRBV19
abundance: .

CDR3aa: CASSPPSREGYEQYF
CDR3nt: TGTGCCAGCTCACCACCGTCCAGGGAGGGCTACGAGCAGTACTTC
j_gene: TRBJ2-7
d_gene: TRBD2
v_gene: TRBV18
abundance: few

CDR3aa: CASSLEVSTNEKLFF
CDR3nt: TGTGCCAGCAGTTTGGAGGTTTCAACTAATGAAAAACTGTTTTTT
j_gene: TRBJ1-4
d_gene: .
v_gene: TRBV28
abundance: .

CDR3aa: CASSQPQGNYGYTF
CDR3nt: TGTGCCAGTAGTCAACCGCAGGGGAACTATGGCTACACCTTT
j_gene: TRBJ1-2
d_gene: .
v_gene: TRBV19
abundance: .

CDR3aa: CASSLWRSSGETQYF
CDR3nt: TGCGCCAGCAGCTTATGGCGGAGTTCCGGGGAGACCCAGTACTTC
j_gene: TRBJ2-5
d_gene: .
v_gene: TRBV5-1
abundance: .

CDR3aa: CASSARGLSETQYF
CDR3nt: TGTGCCAGCAGCGCCCGCGGGTTATCGGAGACCCAGTACTTC
j_gene: TRBJ2-5
d_gene: .
v_gene: TRBV7-2
abundance: .

CDR3aa: CASSLEGRVNTEAFF
CDR3nt: TGCGCCAGCAGCTTGGAGGGCAGGGTGAACACTGAAGCTTTCTTT
j_gene: TRBJ1-1
d_gene: .
v_gene: TRBV5-1
abundance: few

CDR3aa: CASSLEGLGHETQYF
CDR3nt: TGTGCCAGCAGCTTAGAGGGACTAGGGCACGAGACCCAGTACTTC
j_gene: TRBJ2-5
d_gene: TRBD2
v_gene: TRBV11-3
abundance: .

CDR3aa: CASSLGDSPWGNQPQHF
CDR3nt: TGTGCCAGCAGCTTAGGTGACAGCCCTTGGGGCAATCAGCCCCAGCATTTT
j_gene: TRBJ1-5
d_gene: .
v_gene: TRBV7-9
abundance: .

CDR3aa: CASSLAAGNPYEQYF
CDR3nt: TGTGCCAGCAGCTTAGCGGCGGGGAACCCCTACGAGCAGTACTTC
j_gene: TRBJ2-7
d_gene: .
v_gene: TRBV7-2
abundance: once

CDR3aa: CGVRGLAGAITDTQYF
CDR3nt: TGCGGCGTGAGGGGACTAGCGGGGGCCATAACAGATACGCAGTATTTT
j_gene: TRBJ2-3
d_gene: TRBD2
v_gene: TRBV29-1
abundance: .

CDR3aa: CAITLDRGTDTQYF
CDR3nt: TGTGCCATCACCCTCGACAGGGGTACAGATACGCAGTATTTT
j_gene: TRBJ2-3
d_gene: TRBD1
v_gene: TRBV10-3
abundance: once

CDR3aa: CASSLGQGINQPQHF
CDR3nt: TGTGCCAGTAGTCTGGGACAGGGGATAAATCAGCCCCAGCATTTT
j_gene: TRBJ1-5
d_gene: TRBD1
v_gene: TRBV19
abundance: .

CDR3aa: CASSQANRRTGGYFYGYTF
CDR3nt: TGCGCCAGCAGCCAGGCCAATCGCCGGACAGGGGGTTACTTCTATGGCTACACCTTC
j_gene: TRBJ1-2
d_gene: TRBD1
v_gene: TRBV4-1
abundance: few

CDR3aa: CASSLETSTDTQYF
CDR3nt: TGCGCCAGCAGCTTGGAAACTAGCACAGATACGCAGTATTTT
j_gene: TRBJ2-3
d_gene: .
v_gene: TRBV5-1
abundance: once

CDR3aa: CASSEGYSNQPQHF
CDR3nt: TGTGCCAGCAGTGAAGGCTACAGCAATCAGCCCCAGCATTTT
j_gene: TRBJ1-5
d_gene: .
v_gene: TRBV2
abundance: .

CDR3aa: CASKRGHETQYF
CDR3nt: TGTGCCAGCAAAAGGGGACATGAGACCCAGTACTTC
j_gene: TRBJ2-5
d_gene: .
v_gene: TRBV28
abundance: .

CDR3aa: CATSRDVAGPAGETQYF
CDR3nt: TGTGCCACCAGCAGAGATGTAGCGGGGCCAGCGGGGGAAACGCAGTATTTT
j_gene: TRBJ2-3
d_gene: TRBD2
v_gene: TRBV15
abundance: .

CDR3aa: CASSYSPNAGYTF
CDR3nt: TGTGCCAGCAGTTACTCGCCAAACGCGGGCTACACCTTC
j_gene: TRBJ1-2
d_gene: .
v_gene: TRBV6-5
abundance: once

CDR3aa: CASSEGGGYTF
CDR3nt: TGTGCCAGCAGTGAAGGAGGTGGCTACACCTTC
j_gene: TRBJ1-2
d_gene: .
v_gene: TRBV25-1
abundance: few

CDR3aa: CASSLGGSGANVLTF
CDR3nt: TGCGCCAGCAGCTTAGGCGGTTCTGGGGCCAACGTCCTGACTTTC
j_gene: TRBJ2-6
d_gene: .
v_gene: TRBV5-1
abundance: once

CDR3aa: CASRDRAGTGELFF
CDR3nt: TGTGCCAGCAGGGACAGGGCAGGCACCGGGGAGCTGTTTTTT
j_gene: TRBJ2-2
d_gene: TRBD1
v_gene: TRBV28
abundance: .

CDR3aa: CASKTSLGDSYTF
CDR3nt: TGTGCCAGCAAAACCAGCCTAGGGGATAGCTACACCTTC
j_gene: TRBJ1-2
d_gene: .
v_gene: TRBV27
abundance: .

CDR3aa: CASSLQRGGRTDTQYF
CDR3nt: TGTGCCAGCAGCTTGCAGCGGGGGGGCAGAACAGATACGCAGTATTTT
j_gene: TRBJ2-3
d_gene: TRBD2
v_gene: TRBV5-8
abundance: .

CDR3aa: CASKPRPGQTYSGANVLTF
CDR3nt: TGTGCCAGCAAACCCCGACCAGGACAGACTTACTCTGGGGCCAACGTCCTGACTTTC
j_gene: TRBJ2-6
d_gene: .
v_gene: TRBV27
abundance: few

CDR3aa: CASSKRGLSNQPQHF
CDR3nt: TGTGCCAGCAGCAAAAGGGGGTTAAGCAATCAGCCCCAGCATTTT
j_gene: TRBJ1-5
d_gene: .
v_gene: TRBV5-6
abundance: .

CDR3aa: CASSRAGGFVLNEQFF
CDR3nt: TGTGCCAGCTCAAGGGCAGGGGGATTCGTTTTGAATGAGCAGTTCTTC
j_gene: TRBJ2-1
d_gene: TRBD1
v_gene: TRBV18
abundance: .